The clone carrying this T cell receptor beta chain was observed once. No antigen is known for it. The data stem from a study of Ad26.COV2.S vaccination and SARS-CoV-2 variants. Study-level points and caveats: Post-vaccination breadth of spike-specific CD8+ and CD4+ T cell responses was reportedly substantial. Placebo and vaccine recipients had non-spike TCR breadth that was similar.

With 6 bases clipped from V and 3 bases from J, the junction kept 5 bases outside the gene matches. CDR1 and CDR2 from the germline V gene are SQVTM and ANQGSEA. The CDR3 is 13 residues long. Treatment indicated: 15 to 20 received Ad26.COV2.S at low or high dose, single or two shots; several received placebo; per-sample allocation not given. Samples were taken on day 63 after the first vaccine or placebo injection. The individual, an adult aged 18-55 years, was a donor in Boston. As its vector, the vaccine had Ad26, which expressed Wuhan-strain SARS-CoV-2 spike. The assay was immunoSEQ multiplex PCR, and TCRdb's table has in-frame clones only and misses some. The table lists under 250,000 clones, around nine tenths of them singletons.

This chain links TRBV29-1 with TRBJ1-5, with 7 bases identical to TRBD1. The sample in question was peripheral blood, obtained in a trial of Ad26.COV2.S vaccine versus placebo. This TCR was sampled from a person between 18 and 65 years old who received the Ad26.COV2.S COVID-19 vaccine or a placebo. CDR3 sequence reads: CSVLDRVNQPQHF. The CDR3 DNA follows: TGCAGCGTCCTAGACAGGGTCAATCAGCCCCAGCATTTT.